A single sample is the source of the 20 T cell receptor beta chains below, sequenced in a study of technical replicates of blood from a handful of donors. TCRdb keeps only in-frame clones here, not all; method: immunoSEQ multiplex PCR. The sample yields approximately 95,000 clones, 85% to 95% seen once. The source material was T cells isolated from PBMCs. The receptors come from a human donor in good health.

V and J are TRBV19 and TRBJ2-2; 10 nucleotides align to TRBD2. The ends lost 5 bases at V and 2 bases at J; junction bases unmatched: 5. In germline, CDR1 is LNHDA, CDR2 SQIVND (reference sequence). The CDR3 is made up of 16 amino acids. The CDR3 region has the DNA TGTGCCAGTAGTCCATGGACTAGCGGAAACACCGGGGAGCTGTTTTTT. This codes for CASSPWTSGNTGELFF. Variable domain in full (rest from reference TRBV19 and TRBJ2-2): DGGITQSPKYLFRKEGQNVTLSCEQNLNHDAMYWYRQDPGQGLRLIYYSQIVNDFQKGDIAEGYSVSREKKESFPLTVTSAQKNPTAFYLCASSPWTSGNTGELFFGEGSRLTVL.

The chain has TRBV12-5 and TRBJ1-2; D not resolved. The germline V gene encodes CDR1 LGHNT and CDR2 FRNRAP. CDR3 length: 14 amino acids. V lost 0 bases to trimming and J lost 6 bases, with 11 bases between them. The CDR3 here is CASGLVKAVHGYTF. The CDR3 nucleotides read TGTGCTAGTGGTTTGGTAAAGGCGGTTCATGGCTACACCTTC. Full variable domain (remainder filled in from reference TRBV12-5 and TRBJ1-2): DARVTQTPRHKVTEMGQEVTMRCQPILGHNTVFWYRQTMMQGLELLAYFRNRAPLDDSGMPKDRFSAEMPDATLATLKIQPSEPRDSAVYFCASGLVKAVHGYTFGSGTRLTVV.

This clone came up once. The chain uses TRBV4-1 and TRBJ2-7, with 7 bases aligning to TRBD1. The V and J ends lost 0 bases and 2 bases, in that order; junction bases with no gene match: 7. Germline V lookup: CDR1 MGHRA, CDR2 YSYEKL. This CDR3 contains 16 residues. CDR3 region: CASSQDGKGATYEQYF. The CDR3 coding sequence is TGCGCCAGCAGCCAAGATGGAAAGGGGGCCACCTACGAGCAGTACTTC.

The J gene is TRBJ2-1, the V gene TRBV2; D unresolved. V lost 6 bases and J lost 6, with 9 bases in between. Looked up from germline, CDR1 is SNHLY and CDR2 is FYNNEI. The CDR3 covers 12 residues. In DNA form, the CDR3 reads TGTGCCAGCAGGGCCAGGATCAATGAGCAGTTCTTC. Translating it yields CASRARINEQFF.

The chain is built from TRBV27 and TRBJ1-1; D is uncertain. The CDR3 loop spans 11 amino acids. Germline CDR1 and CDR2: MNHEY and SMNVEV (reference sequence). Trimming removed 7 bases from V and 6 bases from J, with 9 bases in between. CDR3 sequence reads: CASMKGAEAFF. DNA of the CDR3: TGTGCCAGCATGAAGGGAGCTGAAGCTTTCTTT.

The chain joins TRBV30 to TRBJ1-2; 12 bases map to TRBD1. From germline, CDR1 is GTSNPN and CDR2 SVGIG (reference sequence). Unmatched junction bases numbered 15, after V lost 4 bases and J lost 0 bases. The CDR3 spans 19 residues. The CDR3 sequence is CAWNSYSWDRGPSNYGYTF. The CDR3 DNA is TGTGCCTGGAACTCTTATTCGTGGGACAGGGGGCCTTCTAACTATGGCTACACCTTC.

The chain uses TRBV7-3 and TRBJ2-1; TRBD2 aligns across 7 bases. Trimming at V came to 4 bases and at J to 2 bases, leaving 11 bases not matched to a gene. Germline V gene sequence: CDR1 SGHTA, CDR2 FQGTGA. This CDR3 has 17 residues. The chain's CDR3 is CASSSPVGGPPYNEQFF. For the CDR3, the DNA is TGTGCCAGCAGCTCCCCAGTGGGAGGGCCTCCCTACAATGAGCAGTTCTTC. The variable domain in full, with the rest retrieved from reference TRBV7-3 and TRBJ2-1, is GAGVSQTPSNKVTEKGKYVELRCDPISGHTALYWYRQSLGQGPEFLIYFQGTGAADDSGLPNDRFFAVRPEGSVSTLKIQRTERGDSAVYLCASSSPVGGPPYNEQFFGPGTRLTVL.

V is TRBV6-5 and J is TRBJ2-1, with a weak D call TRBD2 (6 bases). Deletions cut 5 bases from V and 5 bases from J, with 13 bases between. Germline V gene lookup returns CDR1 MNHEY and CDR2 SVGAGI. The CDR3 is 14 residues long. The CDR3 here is CASSRLEVNNEQFF. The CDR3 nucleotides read TGTGCCAGCAGTAGACTAGAGGTAAACAATGAGCAGTTCTTC.

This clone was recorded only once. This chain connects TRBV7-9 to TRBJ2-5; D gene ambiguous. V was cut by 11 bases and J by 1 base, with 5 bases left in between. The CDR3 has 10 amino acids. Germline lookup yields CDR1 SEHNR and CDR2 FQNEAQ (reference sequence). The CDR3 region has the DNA TGTGCCTGGCTCCAAGAGACCCAGTACTTC. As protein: CAWLQETQYF.

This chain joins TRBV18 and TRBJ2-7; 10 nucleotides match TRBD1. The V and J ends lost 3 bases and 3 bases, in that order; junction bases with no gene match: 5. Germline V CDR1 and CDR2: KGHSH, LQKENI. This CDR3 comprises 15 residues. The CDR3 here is CASSPGTGAGYEQYF. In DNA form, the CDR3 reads TGTGCCAGCTCACCCGGGACAGGGGCCGGCTACGAGCAGTACTTC.

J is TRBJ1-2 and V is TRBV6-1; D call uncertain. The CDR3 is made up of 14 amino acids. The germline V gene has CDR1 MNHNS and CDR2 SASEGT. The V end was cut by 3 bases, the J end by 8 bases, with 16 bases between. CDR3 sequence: CASSELVWGAGYTF. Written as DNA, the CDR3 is TGTGCCAGCAGTGAGTTGGTGTGGGGAGCGGGCTACACCTTC.

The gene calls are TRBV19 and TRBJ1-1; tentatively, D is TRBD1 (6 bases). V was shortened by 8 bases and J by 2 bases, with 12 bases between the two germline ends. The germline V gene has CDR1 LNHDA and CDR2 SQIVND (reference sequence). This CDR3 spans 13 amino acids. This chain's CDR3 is CASQGRGNTEAFF. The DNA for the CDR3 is TGTGCCAGTCAGGGGCGCGGCAACACTGAAGCTTTCTTT.

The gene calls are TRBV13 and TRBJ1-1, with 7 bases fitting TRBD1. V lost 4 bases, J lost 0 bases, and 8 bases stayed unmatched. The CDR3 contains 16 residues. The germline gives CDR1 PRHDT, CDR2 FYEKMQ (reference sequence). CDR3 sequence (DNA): TGTGCCAGCAGCTCCGCTAGGGACAGATTGAACACTGAAGCTTTCTTT. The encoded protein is CASSSARDRLNTEAFF.

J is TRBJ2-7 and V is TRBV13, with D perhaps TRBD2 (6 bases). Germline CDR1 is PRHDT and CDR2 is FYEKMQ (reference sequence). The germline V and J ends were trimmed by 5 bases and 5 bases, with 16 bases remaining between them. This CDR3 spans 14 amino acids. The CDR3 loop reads CASSVGTPGDEQYF. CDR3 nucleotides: TGTGCCAGCAGCGTCGGGACTCCCGGGGACGAGCAGTACTTC.

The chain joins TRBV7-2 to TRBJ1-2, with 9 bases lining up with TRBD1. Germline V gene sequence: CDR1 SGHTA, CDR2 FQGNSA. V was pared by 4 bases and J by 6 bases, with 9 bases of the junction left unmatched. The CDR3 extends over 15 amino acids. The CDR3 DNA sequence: TGTGCCAGCAGCTCCACTGGACAGGGGATCCATGGCTACACCTTC. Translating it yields CASSSTGQGIHGYTF.

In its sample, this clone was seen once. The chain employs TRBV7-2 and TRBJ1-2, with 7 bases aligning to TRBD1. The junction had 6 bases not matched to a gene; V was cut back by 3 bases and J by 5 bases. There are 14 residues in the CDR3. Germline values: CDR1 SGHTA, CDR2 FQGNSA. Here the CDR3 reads CASSFYSTGYGYTF. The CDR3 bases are TGTGCCAGCAGCTTTTATTCGACAGGGTATGGCTACACCTTC.

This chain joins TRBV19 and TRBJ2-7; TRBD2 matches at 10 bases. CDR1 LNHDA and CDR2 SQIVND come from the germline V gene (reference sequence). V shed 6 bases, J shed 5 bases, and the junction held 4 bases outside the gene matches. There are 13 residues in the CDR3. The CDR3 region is CASSRLAGDEQYF. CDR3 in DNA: TGTGCCAGTAGCCGGCTAGCGGGAGACGAGCAGTACTTC.

CDR3 in amino acids: CASSPRQDDEKLFF. CDR3 DNA sequence: TGTGCCAGCTCACCCAGACAGGACGATGAAAAACTGTTTTTT. The gene calls are TRBV18 and TRBJ1-4; TRBD1 is a possible D gene (6 bases). V was pared by 3 bases and J by 6 bases, with 11 bases between. This CDR3 is 14 amino acids long. Germline loops: CDR1 KGHSH, CDR2 LQKENI.

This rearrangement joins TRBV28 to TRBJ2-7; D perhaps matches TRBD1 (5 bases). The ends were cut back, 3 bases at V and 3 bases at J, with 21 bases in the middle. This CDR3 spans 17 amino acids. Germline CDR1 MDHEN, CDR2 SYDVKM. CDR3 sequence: CASSLYTQGFSFYEQYF. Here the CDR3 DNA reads TGTGCCAGCAGTTTGTATACGCAGGGATTCTCCTTCTACGAGCAGTACTTC.

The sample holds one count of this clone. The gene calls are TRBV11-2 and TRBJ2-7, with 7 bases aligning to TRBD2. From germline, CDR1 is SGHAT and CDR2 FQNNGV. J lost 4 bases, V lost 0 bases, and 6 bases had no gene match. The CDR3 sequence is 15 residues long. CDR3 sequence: CASSLELAFIYEQYF. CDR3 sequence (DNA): TGTGCCAGCAGCTTAGAACTAGCGTTTATTTACGAGCAGTACTTC. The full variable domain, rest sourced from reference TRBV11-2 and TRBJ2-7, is EAGVAQSPRYKIIEKRQSVAFWCNPISGHATLYWYQQILGQGPKLLIQFQNNGVVDDSQLPKDRFSAERLKGVDSTLKIQPAKLEDSAVYLCASSLELAFIYEQYFGPGTRLTVT.